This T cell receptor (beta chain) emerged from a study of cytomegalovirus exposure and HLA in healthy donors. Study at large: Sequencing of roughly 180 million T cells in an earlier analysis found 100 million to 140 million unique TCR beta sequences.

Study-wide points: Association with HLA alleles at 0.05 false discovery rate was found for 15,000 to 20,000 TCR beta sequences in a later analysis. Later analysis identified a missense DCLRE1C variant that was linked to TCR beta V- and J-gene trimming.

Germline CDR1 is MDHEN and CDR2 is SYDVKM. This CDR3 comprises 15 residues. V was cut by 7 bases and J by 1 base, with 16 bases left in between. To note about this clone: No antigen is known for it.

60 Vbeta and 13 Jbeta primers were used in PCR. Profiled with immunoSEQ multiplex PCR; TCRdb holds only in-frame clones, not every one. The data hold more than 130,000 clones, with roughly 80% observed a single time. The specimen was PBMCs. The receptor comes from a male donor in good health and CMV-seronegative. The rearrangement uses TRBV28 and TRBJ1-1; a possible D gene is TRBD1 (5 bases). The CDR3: CASMGGRGENTEAFF. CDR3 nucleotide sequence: TGTGCCAGCATGGGGGGACGCGGAGAGAACACTGAAGCTTTCTTT.